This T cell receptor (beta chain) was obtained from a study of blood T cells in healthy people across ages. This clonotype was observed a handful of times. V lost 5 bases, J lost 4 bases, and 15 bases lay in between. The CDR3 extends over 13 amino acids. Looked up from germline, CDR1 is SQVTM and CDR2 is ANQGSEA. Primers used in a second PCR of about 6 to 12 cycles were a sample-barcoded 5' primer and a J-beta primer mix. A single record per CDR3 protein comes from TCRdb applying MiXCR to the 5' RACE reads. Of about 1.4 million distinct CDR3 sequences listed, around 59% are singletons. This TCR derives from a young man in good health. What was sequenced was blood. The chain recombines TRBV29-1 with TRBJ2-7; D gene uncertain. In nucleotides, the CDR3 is TGCAGCGTTTTTTCAGCCACCGGTTACGAGCAGTACTTC. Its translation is CSVFSATGYEQYF.